This TCR beta chain was sequenced for a study of identical twins. The study's findings and limits: Invariant cells of the MAIT and iNKT types might have partly distorted the zero-insertion analyses.

Germline values: CDR1 MNHEY, CDR2 SVGEGT. CDR3 length: 15 amino acids. The V gene end was trimmed by 5 bases and the J gene end by 3 bases; junction bases not matched to a gene: 9. Points on this clonotype: The antigen remains undetermined.

Addition of a universal primer site occurred through template switching, and cDNA carried unique molecular identifiers. TCRdb processed the 5' RACE reads anew with MiXCR; each CDR3 protein has one entry. The sample lists some 690,000 distinct CDR3 sequences, 21% occurring once. This sample also belongs to another study, concerning T cells expressing NK-cell markers. That report notes: The dominant NKG2C+ clonotypes represented 1.0-7.0% of CD8+ T cells in six or seven donors.

The clonotype was recovered from a woman between 18 and 30 years old in good health. The chain combines TRBV6-2 or TRBV6-3 with TRBJ2-7; 8 bases line up with TRBD2. The sequenced sample was PBMCs. CDR3 DNA: TGTGCCAGCAGTCTCTCAGCGGGAGTCTACTACGAGCAGTACTTC. Residues: CASSLSAGVYYEQYF.